This TCR beta chain was identified in a study of shared clonotypes between healthy human individuals. Findings and caveats of the study: Memory subsets had estimated richness that was generally smaller than that of naive subsets.

Genomic DNA of every subset was divided equally among multiple immunoSEQ plates. TCRdb keeps only in-frame clones here, not all; method: immunoSEQ multiplex PCR. This table has 2 million to 2.5 million clones, 85% to 95% appearing once. Remarks on this clone: Its cognate antigen is unknown.

CDR1 MNHNY and CDR2 SVGAGI come from the germline V gene (reference sequence). The CDR3 extends over 15 amino acids. V shed 6 bases, J shed 6 bases, and the junction held 8 bases outside the gene matches. Sequenced material: naive CD4+ T cells sorted from blood. The subset is: CD45RA+ positively selected. This TCR came from a man aged 18-30 years in good health. V usage is TRBV6-6 and J usage is TRBJ1-2; 12 nucleotides match TRBD1. CDR3 region: CASSGTGGRADGYTF. The DNA of the CDR3 is TGTGCCAGCAGCGGGACAGGGGGCAGAGCAGATGGCTACACCTTC.